One T cell receptor beta chain is described in this entry. Its antigen is currently not known. No much larger clone exists at a distance of one base, and base qualities are not known. What this sample's treatment or condition label stands for: high-dose cyclophosphamide on days +3 and +4 as single-agent GVHD prophylaxis. Busulfan and fludarabine conditioning, a related or unrelated marrow graft, and cyclophosphamide on days +3 and +4 were given to PTCy patients. The PTCy-treated patients were drawn from a prospective, multi-institutional clinical trial. Mononuclear cells from peripheral blood and bone marrow were separated by Ficoll-Hypaque density centrifugation and then cryopreserved. V is pared back by 8 bases and J by 5 bases, with 21 bases lying between the germline termini. From the cysteine through the phenylalanine, the CDR3 covers 15 amino acids. CDR3 DNA is the only sequence kept; it has 45 bases, read in frame from the first base. The germline V gene encodes CDR1 KGHSH and CDR2 LQKENI.

The data belong to a study of T cells after posttransplantation cyclophosphamide (dated by TCRdb to 2015 to 2016). In terms of the full investigation: The study tracked T cell repertoire reconstitution by TRB sequencing after myeloablative bone marrow transplantation using posttransplantation cyclophosphamide as GVHD prophylaxis. Up to 3 additional blood samples from 2 to 5.2 years after transplant were also TRB-sequenced in 3 patients, as was pretransplant blood from 4 patients. Because TRA and TRB clonality were tightly correlated in roughly 10 samples, subsequent TCR analyses were focused on TRB only. Samples from roughly 35 PTCy-treated patients, along with samples from some 17 of their related bone marrow donors, underwent antigen receptor sequencing. Public TRB sequences were searched against a database of over 3,500 sequences associated with responses to pathogens, tumor antigens, self-antigens and alloantigens. Blood from all 34 PTCy patients who had 1-year posttransplant specimens underwent TRB sequencing.

TRB sequencing was run on genomic DNA with either the immunoSEQ assay at survey resolution or the hsTCRB kit. As for the authors' bioinformatics: The immunoSEQ software was used for initial read processing, and the LymphoSeq R package was used for repertoire analyses. Clonality was calculated as 1 minus normalized Shannon entropy, and the Gini coefficient was also calculated for each TRB dataset. To infer phenotypes in unsorted samples, TRB sequences from sorted subsets of the recipient or donor were mapped onto the unsorted samples of the same recipient. TCRdb carries this immuneACCESS record with in-frame sequences only. Its versions omit some clonotypes, under half of them owing to an unresolved V gene in the studies checked, with the rest unexplained. V and J calls and clone size are as listed in that table; D and trimming were resolved from the DNA. The sample data list about 2,200 clones, and almost 70% of these were observed just once. Of the sample, less than 20% falls within the top ten clones.

Summary of the overall study and its limitations: Donor-recipient similarity was low at 1-2 months but rose over the first year, and later blood repertoires were often dominated by donor CD8+ memory clones. The TRB repertoires of T cells infiltrating skin or GI tract showed only limited overlap with the TRB repertoires of T cells in blood. Across the approximately 42 patients, TRB clonality was highly associated with recipient CMV seropositivity and CMV reactivation, and diversity with PTCy was similar to that in the CNI/methotrexate controls.

Sequences were derived from PBMCs, sampled after allogeneic stem cell transplant with posttransplant cyclophosphamide. The chain was built from TRBV18 and TRBJ2-5; TRBD1 is possibly the D segment (6 matching bases). The clonotype was recovered from a male patient aged 55 to 69 who received an allogeneic stem cell transplant from a related donor and was CMV-positive. Some T cells may have been brought in with the graft after a transplant. Here is the DNA: TGTGCCAGCGCCTCCCCGACAGGTTCTAGCGAGACCCAGTACTTC. Its translation is CASASPTGSSETQYF.